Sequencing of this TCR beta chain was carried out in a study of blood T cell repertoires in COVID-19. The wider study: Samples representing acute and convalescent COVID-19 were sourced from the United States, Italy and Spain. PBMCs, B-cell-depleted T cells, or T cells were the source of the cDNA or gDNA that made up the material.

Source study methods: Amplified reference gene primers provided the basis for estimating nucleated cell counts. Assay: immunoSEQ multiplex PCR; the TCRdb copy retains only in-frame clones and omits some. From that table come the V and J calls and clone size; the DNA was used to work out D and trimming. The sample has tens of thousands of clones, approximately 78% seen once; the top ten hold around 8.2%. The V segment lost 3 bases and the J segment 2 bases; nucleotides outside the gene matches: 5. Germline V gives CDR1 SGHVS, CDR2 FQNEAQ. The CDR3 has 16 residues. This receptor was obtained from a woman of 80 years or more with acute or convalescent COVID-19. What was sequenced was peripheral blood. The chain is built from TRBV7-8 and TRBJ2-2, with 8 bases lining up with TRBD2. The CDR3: CASSLIRTSNTGELFF. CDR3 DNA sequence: TGTGCCAGCAGCTTGATACGGACTAGCAACACCGGGGAGCTGTTTTTT. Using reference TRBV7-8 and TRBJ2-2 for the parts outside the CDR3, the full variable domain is GAGVSQSPRYKVAKRGQDVALRCDPISGHVSLFWYQQALGQGPEFLTYFQNEAQLDKSGLPSDRFFAERPEGSVSTLKIQRTQQEDSAVYLCASSLIRTSNTGELFFGEGSRLTVL.